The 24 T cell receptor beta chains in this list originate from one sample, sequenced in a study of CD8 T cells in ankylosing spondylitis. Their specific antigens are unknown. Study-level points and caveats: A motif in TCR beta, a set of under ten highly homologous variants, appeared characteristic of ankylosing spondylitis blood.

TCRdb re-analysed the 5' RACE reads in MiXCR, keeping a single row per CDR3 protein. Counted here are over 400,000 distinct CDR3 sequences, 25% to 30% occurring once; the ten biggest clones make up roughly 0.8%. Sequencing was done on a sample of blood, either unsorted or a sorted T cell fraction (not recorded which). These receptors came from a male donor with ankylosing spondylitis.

The CDR3 DNA reads TGTGCCAGCAGTGTAAGCCTAGCGGGAGTAGAGACCCAGTACTTC. Amino acids: CASSVSLAGVETQYF. The rearrangement uses TRBV25-1 and TRBJ2-5; 10 nucleotides align to TRBD2. Losses at the gene ends were 4 bases for V and 4 bases for J; bases not matched to a gene: 6. The V gene's germline CDR1 is MGHDK and CDR2 SYGVNS. The CDR3 has 15 amino acids.

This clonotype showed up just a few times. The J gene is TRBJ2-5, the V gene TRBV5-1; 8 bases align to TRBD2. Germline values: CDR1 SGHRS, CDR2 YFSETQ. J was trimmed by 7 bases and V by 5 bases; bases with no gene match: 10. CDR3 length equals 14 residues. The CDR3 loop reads CASRGSGRKTTQYF. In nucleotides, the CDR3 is TGCGCCAGCAGAGGGAGCGGGAGAAAAACGACCCAGTACTTC.

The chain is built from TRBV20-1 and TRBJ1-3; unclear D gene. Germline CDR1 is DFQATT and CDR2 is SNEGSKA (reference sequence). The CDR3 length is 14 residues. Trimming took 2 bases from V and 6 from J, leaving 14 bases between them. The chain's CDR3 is CSARTVRPPNTIYF. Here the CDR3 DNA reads TGCAGTGCTAGAACTGTGCGCCCCCCAAACACCATATATTTT.

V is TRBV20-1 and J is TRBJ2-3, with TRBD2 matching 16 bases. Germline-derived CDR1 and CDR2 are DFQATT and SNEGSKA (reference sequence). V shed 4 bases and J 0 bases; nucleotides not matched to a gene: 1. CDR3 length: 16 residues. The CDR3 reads CSAMGLAGGSTDTQYF. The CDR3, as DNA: TGCAGTGCTATGGGACTAGCGGGAGGGAGCACAGATACGCAGTATTTT.

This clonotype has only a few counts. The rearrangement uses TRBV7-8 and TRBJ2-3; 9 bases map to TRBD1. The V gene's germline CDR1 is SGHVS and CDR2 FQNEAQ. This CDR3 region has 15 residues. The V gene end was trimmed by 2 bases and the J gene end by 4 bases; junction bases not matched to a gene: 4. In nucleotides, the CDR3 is TGTGCCAGCAGCTTATTGGGACAGGGTGCAGATACGCAGTATTTT. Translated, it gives CASSLLGQGADTQYF.

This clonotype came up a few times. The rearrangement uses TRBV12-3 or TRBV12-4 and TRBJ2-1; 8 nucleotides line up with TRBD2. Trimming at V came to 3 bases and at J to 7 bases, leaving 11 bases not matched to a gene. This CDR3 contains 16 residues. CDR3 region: CASSFFGREDRNEQFF. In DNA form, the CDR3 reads TGTGCCAGCAGTTTTTTCGGGCGGGAGGATAGGAATGAGCAGTTCTTC.

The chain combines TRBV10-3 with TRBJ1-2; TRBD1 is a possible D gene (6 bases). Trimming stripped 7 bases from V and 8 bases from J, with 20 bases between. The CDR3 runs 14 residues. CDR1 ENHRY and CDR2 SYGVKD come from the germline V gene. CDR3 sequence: CAITPFRDKEGYTF. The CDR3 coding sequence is TGTGCCATCACTCCATTCCGGGACAAGGAGGGCTACACCTTC.

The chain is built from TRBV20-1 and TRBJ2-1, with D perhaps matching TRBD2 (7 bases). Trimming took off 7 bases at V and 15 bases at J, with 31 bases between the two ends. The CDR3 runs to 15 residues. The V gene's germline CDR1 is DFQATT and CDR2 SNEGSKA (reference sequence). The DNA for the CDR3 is TGCAGTGGGCCCAGGCCGGGGGGCTTAGGGAGGGCCCCGTTCTTC. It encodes CSGPRPGGLGRAPFF.

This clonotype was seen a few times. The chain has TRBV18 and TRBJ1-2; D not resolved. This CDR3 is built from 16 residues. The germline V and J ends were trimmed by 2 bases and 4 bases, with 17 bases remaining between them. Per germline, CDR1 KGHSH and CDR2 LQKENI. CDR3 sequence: CASSPRTVRRGYGYTF. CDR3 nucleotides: TGTGCCAGCTCACCAAGAACGGTCAGACGTGGCTATGGCTACACCTTC.

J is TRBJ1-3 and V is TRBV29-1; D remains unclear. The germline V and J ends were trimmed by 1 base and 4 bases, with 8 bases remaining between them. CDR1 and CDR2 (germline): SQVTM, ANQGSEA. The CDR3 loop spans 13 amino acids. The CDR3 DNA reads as TGCAGCGTTGAAGGGGCGGGAGGAAACACCATATATTTT. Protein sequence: CSVEGAGGNTIYF.

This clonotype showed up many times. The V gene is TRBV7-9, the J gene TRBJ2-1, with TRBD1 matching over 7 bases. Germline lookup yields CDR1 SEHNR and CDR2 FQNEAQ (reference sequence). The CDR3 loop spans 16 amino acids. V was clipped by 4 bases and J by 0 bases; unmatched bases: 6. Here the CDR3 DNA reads TGTGCCAGCAGCTGGTCCCGGGACAGCTCCTACAATGAGCAGTTCTTC. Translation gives CASSWSRDSSYNEQFF.

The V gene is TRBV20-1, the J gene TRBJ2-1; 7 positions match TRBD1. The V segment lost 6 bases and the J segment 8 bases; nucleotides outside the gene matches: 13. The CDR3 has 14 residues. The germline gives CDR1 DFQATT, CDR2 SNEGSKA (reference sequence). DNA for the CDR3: TGCAGTGCCCGGGAACCTTCAGGGGGAGATGAGCAGTTCTTC. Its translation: CSAREPSGGDEQFF.

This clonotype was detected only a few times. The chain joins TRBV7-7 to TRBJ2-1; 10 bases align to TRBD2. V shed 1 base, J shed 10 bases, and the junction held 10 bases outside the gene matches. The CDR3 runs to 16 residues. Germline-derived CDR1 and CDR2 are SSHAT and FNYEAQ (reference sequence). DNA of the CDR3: TGTGCCAGCAGCTTAGGCGCGGTGCTAGCGGGAGCAGAGCAGTTCTTC. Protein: CASSLGAVLAGAEQFF.

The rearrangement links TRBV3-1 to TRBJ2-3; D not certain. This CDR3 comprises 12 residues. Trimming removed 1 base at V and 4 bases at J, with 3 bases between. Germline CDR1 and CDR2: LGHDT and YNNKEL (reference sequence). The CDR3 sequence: CASSQVADTQYF. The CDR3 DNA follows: TGTGCCAGCAGCCAAGTCGCAGATACGCAGTATTTT.

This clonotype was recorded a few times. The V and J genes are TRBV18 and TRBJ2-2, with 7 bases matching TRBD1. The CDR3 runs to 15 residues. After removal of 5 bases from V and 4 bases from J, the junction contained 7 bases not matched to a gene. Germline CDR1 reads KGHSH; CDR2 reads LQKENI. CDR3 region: CASSTQTGFTGELFF. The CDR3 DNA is TGTGCCAGCTCAACTCAGACAGGGTTCACCGGGGAGCTGTTTTTT.

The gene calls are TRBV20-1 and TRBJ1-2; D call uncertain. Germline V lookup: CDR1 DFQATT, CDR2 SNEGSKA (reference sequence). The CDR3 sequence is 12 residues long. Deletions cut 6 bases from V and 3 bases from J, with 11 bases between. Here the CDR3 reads CSAPTVYYGYTF. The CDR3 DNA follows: TGCAGTGCCCCAACAGTTTACTATGGCTACACCTTC.

Written as DNA, the CDR3 is TGCAGTGCTAGAGTAACTAGCGGAGACTACAATGAGCAGTTCTTC. It translates to CSARVTSGDYNEQFF. The V gene is TRBV20-1, the J gene TRBJ2-1; 8 bases agree with TRBD2. Germline values: CDR1 DFQATT, CDR2 SNEGSKA (reference sequence). This CDR3 contains 15 residues. V dropped 1 base and J dropped 3; count of bases not matched to a gene: 5.

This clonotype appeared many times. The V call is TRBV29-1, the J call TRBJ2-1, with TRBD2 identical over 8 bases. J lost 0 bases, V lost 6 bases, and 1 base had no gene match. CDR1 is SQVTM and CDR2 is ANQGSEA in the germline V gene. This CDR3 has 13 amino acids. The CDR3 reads CSVSGSSYNEQFF. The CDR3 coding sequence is TGCAGCGTAAGCGGGAGCTCCTACAATGAGCAGTTCTTC.

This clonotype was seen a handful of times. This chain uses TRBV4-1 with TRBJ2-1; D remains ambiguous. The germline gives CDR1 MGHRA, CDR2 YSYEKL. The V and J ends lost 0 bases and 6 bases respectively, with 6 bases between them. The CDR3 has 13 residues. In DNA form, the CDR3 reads TGCGCCAGCAGCCAAGACTGGCTCAATGAGCAGTTCTTC. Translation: CASSQDWLNEQFF.

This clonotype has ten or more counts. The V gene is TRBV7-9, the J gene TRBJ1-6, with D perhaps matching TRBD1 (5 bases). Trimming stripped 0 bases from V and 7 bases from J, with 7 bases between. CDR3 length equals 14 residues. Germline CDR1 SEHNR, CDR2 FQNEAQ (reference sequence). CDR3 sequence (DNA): TGTGCCAGCAGCTTAGCGGGACGGAATTCACCCCTCCACTTT. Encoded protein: CASSLAGRNSPLHF.

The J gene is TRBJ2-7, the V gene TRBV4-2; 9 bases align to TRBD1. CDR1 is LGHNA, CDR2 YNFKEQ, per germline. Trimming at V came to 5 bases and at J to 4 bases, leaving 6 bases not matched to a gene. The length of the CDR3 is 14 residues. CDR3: CASSVRTGDYEQYF. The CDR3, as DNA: TGTGCCAGCAGCGTCCGGACAGGGGATTACGAGCAGTACTTC.

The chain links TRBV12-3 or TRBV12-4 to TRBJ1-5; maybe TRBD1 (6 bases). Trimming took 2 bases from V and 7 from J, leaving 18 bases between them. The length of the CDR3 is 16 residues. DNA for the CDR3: TGTGCCAGCAGTTTAAGGTCCGGGGGCGCCGGGCAGCCCCAGCATTTT. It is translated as CASSLRSGGAGQPQHF.

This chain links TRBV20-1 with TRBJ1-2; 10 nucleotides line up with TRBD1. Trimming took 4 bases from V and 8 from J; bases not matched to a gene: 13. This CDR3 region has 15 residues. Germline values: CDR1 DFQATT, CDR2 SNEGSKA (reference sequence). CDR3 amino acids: CSATVPGQGMRGYTF. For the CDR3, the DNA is TGCAGTGCTACTGTCCCGGGACAGGGGATGCGGGGCTACACCTTC.

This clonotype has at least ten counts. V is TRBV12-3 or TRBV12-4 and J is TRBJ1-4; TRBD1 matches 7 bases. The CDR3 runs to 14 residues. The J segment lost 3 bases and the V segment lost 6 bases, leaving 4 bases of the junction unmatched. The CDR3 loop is CASRPGQANEKLFF. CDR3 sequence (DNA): TGTGCCAGCAGACCTGGACAGGCTAATGAAAAACTGTTTTTT.